A selection of T cell receptor beta chains follows, all from one sample in a study of blood T cell repertoires in COVID-19. Assay used: immunoSEQ multiplex PCR; TCRdb lists only in-frame clones, some missing. The sample shows about 170,000 clones, about 91% of them seen only once. Source material: PBMCs or T cells enriched from blood (not recorded which). The receptors originated from a woman between 18 and 30 years old who had recovered from COVID-19. The CDR3 runs from the conserved cysteine through the conserved F or W. The D gene is left open where the match is weak. Some rows mark clone size as missing; the rest say once, few, many or name a class of expanded clone.

abundance	v_gene	j_gene	d_gene	CDR3nt	CDR3aa
NA	TRBV24-1	TRBJ2-2	NA	TGTGCCACCAGTGGCGCGGTTACCGGGGAGCTGTTTTTT	CATSGAVTGELFF
NA	TRBV28	TRBJ2-3	TRBD2	TGTGCCAGCGAACTAGCGGGAGGGCCCCGCACAGATACGCAGTATTTT	CASELAGGPRTDTQYF
once	TRBV9	TRBJ2-3	TRBD2	TGTGCCAGCAGCGTACTAGCGGGGGGCACAGATACGCAGTATTTT	CASSVLAGGTDTQYF
NA	TRBV6-5	TRBJ2-2	TRBD2	TGTGCCAGCAGTTACCTCGGGGGGACGGCCACCGGGGAGCTGTTTTTT	CASSYLGGTATGELFF
once	TRBV3-1/TRBV3-2	TRBJ2-7	NA	TGTGCCAGCAGCCAAGGTCGAGGGAACGAGCAGTACTTC	CASSQGRGNEQYF
NA	TRBV5-5	TRBJ2-5	NA	TGTGCCAGCAGCTTGGTACTGCCACAAGAGACCCAGTACTTC	CASSLVLPQETQYF
NA	TRBV11-1	TRBJ1-4	TRBD1	TGTGCCAGCAGCTCGAGGGACAGTAGTAATGAAAAACTGTTTTTT	CASSSRDSSNEKLFF
few	TRBV27	TRBJ1-5	NA	TGTGCCAGCAGTTTAGGGGGCCATCAGCCCCAGCATTTT	CASSLGGHQPQHF
once	TRBV7-9	TRBJ2-1	TRBD2	TGTGCCAGCAGCCCCCGGGGGGGGACAAAAATGTACAATGAGCAGTTCTTC	CASSPRGGTKMYNEQFF
NA	TRBV7-8	TRBJ2-3	TRBD1	TGTGCCAGCAGCCTATCCTTAGGGGGCGCAGATACGCAGTATTTT	CASSLSLGGADTQYF
once	TRBV15	TRBJ1-6	NA	TGTGCCACCAGAGGGGCTTGGAGCTCCTATAATTCACCCCTCCACTTT	CATRGAWSSYNSPLHF
NA	TRBV14	TRBJ1-2	NA	TGTGCCAGCAGCCAAGCCGACGGGGGGCTGAACTATGGCTACACCTTC	CASSQADGGLNYGYTF
NA	TRBV7-8	TRBJ2-7	NA	TGTGCCAGCAGCTTAGAGTTCCAGCGCGCCTACGAGCAGTACTTC	CASSLEFQRAYEQYF
NA	TRBV11-1	TRBJ1-2	NA	TGTGCCAGCAGCTTGGGACGGAACGGGAGAGGCTACACCTTC	CASSLGRNGRGYTF
NA	TRBV4-2	TRBJ2-3	TRBD2	TGTGCCAGCAGCCCCCTTAGGGGGACTAGCGGGGTAGAGGGGCCCACAGATACGCAGTATTTT	CASSPLRGTSGVEGPTDTQYF
NA	TRBV30	TRBJ2-7	TRBD2	TGTGCCTGGAAACGACTAGCGGGAGGGGTGACGGACGAGCAGTACTTC	CAWKRLAGGVTDEQYF
NA	TRBV30	TRBJ1-1	NA	TGTGCCTGGAGGGAGCCGTTCTCTGAAGCTTTCTTT	CAWREPFSEAFF
NA	TRBV29-1	TRBJ2-1	TRBD1	TGCAGCGTTGTGACAGGGGGGTCCTACAATGAGCAGTTCTTC	CSVVTGGSYNEQFF
NA	TRBV5-4	TRBJ1-4	TRBD1	TGTGCCAGCAGCAGACAGGGGGAAAAACTGTTTTTT	CASSRQGEKLFF
NA	TRBV9	TRBJ2-5	TRBD1	TGTGCCAGCAGCCCGTCCTCCAGGGGGCCAGCGGAGACCCAGTACTTC	CASSPSSRGPAETQYF
NA	TRBV6-2/TRBV6-3	TRBJ2-1	TRBD2	TGTGCCAGCAGTTTAGGACTAGGCATAAGACGGCAGTTCTTC	CASSLGLGIRRQFF
NA	TRBV5-4	TRBJ1-2	NA	TGTGCCAGCAGCTTGGACAGACAATATGGCTACACCTTC	CASSLDRQYGYTF
once	TRBV7-9	TRBJ2-7	NA	TGTGCCAGCAGCTTAACAGGGAGCTCCTACGAGCAGTACTTC	CASSLTGSSYEQYF
NA	TRBV20-1	TRBJ1-2	NA	TGCAGTGCTGAACAGGACTATGGCTACACCTTC	CSAEQDYGYTF
NA	TRBV2	TRBJ1-5	TRBD1	TGTGCCAGCAGGACGGACAGGGGTCAGCCCCAGCATTTT	CASRTDRGQPQHF
NA	TRBV5-5	TRBJ2-7	TRBD2	TGTGCCAGCAGTTACCGGGACTATTATAAAGAGCAGTACTTC	CASSYRDYYKEQYF
NA	TRBV7-8	TRBJ2-7	TRBD1	TGTGCCAGCAGCTTAGCGCCGGGACAGGGATACGAGCAGTACTTC	CASSLAPGQGYEQYF
NA	TRBV5-1	TRBJ2-1	NA	TGCGCCAGCAGCTTGGCCGGGGGCAATGAGCAGTTCTTC	CASSLAGGNEQFF
NA	TRBV9	TRBJ1-6	TRBD1	TGTGCCAGCGGGGGTGACAGGGATAATTCACCCCTCCACTTT	CASGGDRDNSPLHF
NA	TRBV27	TRBJ2-7	NA	TGTGCCAGCAGTTCGGCAGGGCCCTACGAGCAGTACTTC	CASSSAGPYEQYF
NA	TRBV2	TRBJ2-5	NA	TGTGCCAGCAGTGAAGGTGAGGCCCAGTACTTC	CASSEGEAQYF
NA	TRBV7-9	TRBJ2-1	TRBD2	TGTGCCAGCAGCTCCGGGACTAAAAGCCTCAATGAGCAGTTCTTC	CASSSGTKSLNEQFF
NA	TRBV4-1	TRBJ2-2	TRBD2	TGCGCCAGCAGCCAAGGCGTTGGCGGGAGAGCCGGGGAGCTGTTTTTT	CASSQGVGGRAGELFF
NA	TRBV4-1	TRBJ2-1	NA	TGCGCCAGCAGCCAAGGCGGGTTTGGGTGGGAGCAGTTCTTC	CASSQGGFGWEQFF
NA	TRBV28	TRBJ2-2	TRBD1	TGTGCCAGCAGCTCGGGACAGATCGTCGCCGGGGAGCTGTTTTTT	CASSSGQIVAGELFF
NA	TRBV2	TRBJ2-1	NA	TGTGCCAGCAGTGAAGCCCGAGGTTACAATGAGCAGTTCTTC	CASSEARGYNEQFF
NA	TRBV27	TRBJ2-3	NA	TGTGCCAGCAGAAGTACAGGGACCGCCTTTCAGTATTTT	CASRSTGTAFQYF
NA	TRBV19	TRBJ2-2	NA	TGTGCCAGTAGTTTTTACACGAGGGAGCTGTTTTTT	CASSFYTRELFF
NA	TRBV10-3	TRBJ2-1	TRBD2	TGTGCCACCAGTAACCAGCGGGAGGGCCTTAATGAGCAGTTCTTC	CATSNQREGLNEQFF
NA	TRBV7-7	TRBJ2-7	NA	TGTGCTAGCAGCTCTTTACCAGGGCCCTACGAGCAGTACTTC	CASSSLPGPYEQYF
NA	TRBV28	TRBJ2-7	NA	TGTGCCAGCAGTTTCCCAGGGAGGCAGCAGTACTTC	CASSFPGRQQYF
NA	TRBV19	TRBJ2-2	TRBD2	TGTGCCAGTAGCCCGACTAGCGGGAGATCCGGGGAGCTGTTTTTT	CASSPTSGRSGELFF